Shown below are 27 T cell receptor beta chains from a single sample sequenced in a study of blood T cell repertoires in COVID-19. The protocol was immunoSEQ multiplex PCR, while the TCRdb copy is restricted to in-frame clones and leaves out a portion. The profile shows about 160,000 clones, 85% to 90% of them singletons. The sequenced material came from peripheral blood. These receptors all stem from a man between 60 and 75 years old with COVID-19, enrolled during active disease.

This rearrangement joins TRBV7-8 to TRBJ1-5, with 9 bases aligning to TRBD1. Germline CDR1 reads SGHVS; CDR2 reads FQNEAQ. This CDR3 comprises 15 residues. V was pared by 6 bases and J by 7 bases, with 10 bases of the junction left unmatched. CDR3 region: CASSQLTGGWQPQHF. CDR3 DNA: TGTGCCAGCAGTCAATTGACAGGGGGGTGGCAGCCCCAGCATTTT.

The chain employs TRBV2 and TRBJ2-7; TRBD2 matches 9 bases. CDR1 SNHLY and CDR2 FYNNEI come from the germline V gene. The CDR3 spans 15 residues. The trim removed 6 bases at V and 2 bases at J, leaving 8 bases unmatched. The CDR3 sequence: CASRDTTSGAYEQYF. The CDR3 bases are TGTGCCAGCAGGGACACGACTAGCGGAGCCTACGAGCAGTACTTC.

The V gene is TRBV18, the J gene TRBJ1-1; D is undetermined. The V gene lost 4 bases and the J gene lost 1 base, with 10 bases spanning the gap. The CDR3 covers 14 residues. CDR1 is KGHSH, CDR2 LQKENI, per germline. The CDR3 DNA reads TGTGCCAGCTCACGAAATACGGGGAACACTGAAGCTTTCTTT. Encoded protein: CASSRNTGNTEAFF. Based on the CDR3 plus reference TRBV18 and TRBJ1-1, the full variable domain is NAGVMQNPRHLVRRRGQEARLRCSPMKGHSHVYWYRQLPEEGLKFMVYLQKENIIDESGMPKERFSAEFPKEGPSILRIQQVVRGDSAAYFCASSRNTGNTEAFFGQGTRLTVV.

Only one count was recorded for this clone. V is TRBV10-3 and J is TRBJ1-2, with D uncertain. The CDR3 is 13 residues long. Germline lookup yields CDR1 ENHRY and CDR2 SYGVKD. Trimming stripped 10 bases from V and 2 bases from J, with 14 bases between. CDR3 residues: CATRDMYNYGYTF. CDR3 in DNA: TGTGCCACCCGAGACATGTACAACTATGGCTACACCTTC.

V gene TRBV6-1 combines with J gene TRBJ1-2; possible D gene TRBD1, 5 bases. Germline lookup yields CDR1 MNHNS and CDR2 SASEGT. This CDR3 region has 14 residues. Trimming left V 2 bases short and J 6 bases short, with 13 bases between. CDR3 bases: TGTGCCAGCAGTGAAAGGGGTGGGATGAATGGCTACACCTTC. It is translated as CASSERGGMNGYTF.

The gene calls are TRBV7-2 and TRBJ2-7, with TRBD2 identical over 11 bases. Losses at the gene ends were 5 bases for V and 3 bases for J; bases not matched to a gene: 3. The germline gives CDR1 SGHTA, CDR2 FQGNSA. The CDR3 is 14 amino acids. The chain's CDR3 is CASSQTSGNYEQYF. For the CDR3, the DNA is TGTGCCAGCAGCCAGACTAGCGGGAACTACGAGCAGTACTTC.

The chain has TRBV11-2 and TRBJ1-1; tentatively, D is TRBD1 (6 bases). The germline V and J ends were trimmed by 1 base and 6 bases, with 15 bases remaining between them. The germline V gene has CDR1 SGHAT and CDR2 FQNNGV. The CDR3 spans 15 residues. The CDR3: CASSLARGMEAEAFF. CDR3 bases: TGTGCCAGCAGCTTAGCTAGGGGGATGGAGGCTGAAGCTTTCTTT.

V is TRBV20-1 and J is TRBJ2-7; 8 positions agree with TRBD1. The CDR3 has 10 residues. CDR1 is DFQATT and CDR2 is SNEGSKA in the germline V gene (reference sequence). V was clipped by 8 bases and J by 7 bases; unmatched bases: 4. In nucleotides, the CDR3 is TGCAGTCCAGGGGGCAGGGAGCAGTACTTC. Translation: CSPGGREQYF.

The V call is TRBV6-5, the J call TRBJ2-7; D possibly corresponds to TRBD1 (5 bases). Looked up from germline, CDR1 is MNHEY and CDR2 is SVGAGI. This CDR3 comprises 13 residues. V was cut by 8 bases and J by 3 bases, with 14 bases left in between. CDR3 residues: CASSKTVLYEQYF. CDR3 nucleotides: TGTGCCAGCTCCAAGACAGTTCTCTACGAGCAGTACTTC.

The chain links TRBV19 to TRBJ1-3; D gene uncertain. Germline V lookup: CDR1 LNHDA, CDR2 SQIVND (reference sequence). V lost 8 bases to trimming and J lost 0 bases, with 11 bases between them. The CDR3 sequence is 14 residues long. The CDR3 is CASGQSSSGNTIYF. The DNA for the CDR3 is TGTGCCAGTGGGCAGTCAAGCTCTGGAAACACCATATATTTT.

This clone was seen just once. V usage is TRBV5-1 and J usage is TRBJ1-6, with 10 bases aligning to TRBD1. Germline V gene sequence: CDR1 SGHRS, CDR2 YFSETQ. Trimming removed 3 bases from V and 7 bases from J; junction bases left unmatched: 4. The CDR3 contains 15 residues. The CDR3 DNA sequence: TGCGCCAGCAGCTACGGGACAGGGGTCAATTCACCCCTCCACTTT. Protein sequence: CASSYGTGVNSPLHF.

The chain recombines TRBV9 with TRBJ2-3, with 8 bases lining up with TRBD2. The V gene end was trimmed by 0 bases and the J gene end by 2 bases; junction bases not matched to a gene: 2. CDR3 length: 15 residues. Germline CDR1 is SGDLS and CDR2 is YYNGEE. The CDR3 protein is CASSVAGGLTDTQYF. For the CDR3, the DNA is TGTGCCAGCAGCGTAGCGGGAGGGCTCACAGATACGCAGTATTTT.

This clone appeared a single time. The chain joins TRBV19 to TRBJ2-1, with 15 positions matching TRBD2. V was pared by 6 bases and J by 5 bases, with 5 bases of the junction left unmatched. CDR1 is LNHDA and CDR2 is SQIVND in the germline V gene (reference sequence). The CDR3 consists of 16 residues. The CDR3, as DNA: TGTGCCAGTAGGGCCGGACTAGCGGGAGGGCACAATGAGCAGTTCTTC. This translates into CASRAGLAGGHNEQFF.

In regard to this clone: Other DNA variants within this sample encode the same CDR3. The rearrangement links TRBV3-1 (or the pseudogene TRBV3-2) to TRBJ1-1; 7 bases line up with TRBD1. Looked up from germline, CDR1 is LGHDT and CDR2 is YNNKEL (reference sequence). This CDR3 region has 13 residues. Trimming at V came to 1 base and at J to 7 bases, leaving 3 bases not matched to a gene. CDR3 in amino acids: CASSQVQGDEAFF. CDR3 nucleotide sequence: TGTGCCAGCAGCCAAGTTCAGGGGGATGAAGCTTTCTTT.

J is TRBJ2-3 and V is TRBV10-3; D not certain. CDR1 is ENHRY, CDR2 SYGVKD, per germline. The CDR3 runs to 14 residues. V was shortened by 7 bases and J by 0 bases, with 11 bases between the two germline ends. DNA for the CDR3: TGTGCCATCAACGGCGGTACCAGCACAGATACGCAGTATTTT. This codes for CAINGGTSTDTQYF.

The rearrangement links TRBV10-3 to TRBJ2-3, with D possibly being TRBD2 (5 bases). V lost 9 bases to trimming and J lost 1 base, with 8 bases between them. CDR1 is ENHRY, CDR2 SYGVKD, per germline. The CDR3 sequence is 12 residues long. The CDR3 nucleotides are TGTGCCATTAATAGCGGCACAGATACGCAGTATTTT. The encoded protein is CAINSGTDTQYF.

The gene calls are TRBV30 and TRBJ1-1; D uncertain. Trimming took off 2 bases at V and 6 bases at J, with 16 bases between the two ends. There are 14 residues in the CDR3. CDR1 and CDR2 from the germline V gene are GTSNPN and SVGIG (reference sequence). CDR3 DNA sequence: TGTGCCTGGAGTCCGGGCTCGCGGGCTGCTGAAGCTTTCTTT. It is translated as CAWSPGSRAAEAFF.

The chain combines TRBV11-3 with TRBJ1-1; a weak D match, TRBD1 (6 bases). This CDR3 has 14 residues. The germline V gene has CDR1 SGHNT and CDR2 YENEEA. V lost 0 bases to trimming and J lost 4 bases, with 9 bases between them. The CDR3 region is CASSLDLGGTEAFF. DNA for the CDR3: TGTGCCAGCAGCTTAGATCTAGGGGGCACTGAAGCTTTCTTT.

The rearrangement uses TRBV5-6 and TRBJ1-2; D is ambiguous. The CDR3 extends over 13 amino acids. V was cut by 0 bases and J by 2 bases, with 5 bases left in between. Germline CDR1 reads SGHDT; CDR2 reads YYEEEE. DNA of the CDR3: TGTGCCAGCAGCTTGGGGAGGAACTATGGCTACACCTTC. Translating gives CASSLGRNYGYTF. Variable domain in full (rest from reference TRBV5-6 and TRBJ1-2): DAGVTQSPTHLIKTRGQQVTLRCSPKSGHDTVSWYQQALGQGPQFIFQYYEEEERQRGNFPDRFSGHQFPNYSSELNVNALLLGDSALYLCASSLGRNYGYTFGSGTRLTVV.

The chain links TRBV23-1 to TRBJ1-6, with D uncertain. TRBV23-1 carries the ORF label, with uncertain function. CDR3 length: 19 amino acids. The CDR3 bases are TGCGATACCCCTGAAATTATGGGGAGAAAAAGCTCCTATAATTCACCCCTCCACTTT. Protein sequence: CDTPEIMGRKSSYNSPLHF.

CDR3 residues: CAWSVQEGTNQPQHF. In nucleotides, the CDR3 is TGTGCCTGGAGTGTACAGGAAGGGACTAATCAGCCCCAGCATTTT. The chain employs TRBV30 and TRBJ1-5; perhaps TRBD1 as D (5 bases). The CDR3 is made up of 15 amino acids. Per germline, CDR1 GTSNPN and CDR2 SVGIG (reference sequence). V was pared by 0 bases and J by 4 bases, with 13 bases between.

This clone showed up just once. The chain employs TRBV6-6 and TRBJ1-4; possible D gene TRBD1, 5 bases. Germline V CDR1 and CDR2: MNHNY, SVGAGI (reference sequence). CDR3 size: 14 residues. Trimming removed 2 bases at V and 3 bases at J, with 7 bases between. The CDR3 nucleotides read TGTGCCAGCAGTTACGGGGACTCTAATGAAAAACTGTTTTTT. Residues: CASSYGDSNEKLFF.

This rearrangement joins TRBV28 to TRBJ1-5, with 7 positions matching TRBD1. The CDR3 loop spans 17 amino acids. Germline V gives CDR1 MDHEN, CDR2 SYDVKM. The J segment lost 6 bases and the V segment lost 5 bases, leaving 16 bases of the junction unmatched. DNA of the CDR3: TGTGCCAGCAGTCCAGCAGGGGGAGTTTCTTTAAGTCAGCCCCAGCATTTT. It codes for CASSPAGGVSLSQPQHF.

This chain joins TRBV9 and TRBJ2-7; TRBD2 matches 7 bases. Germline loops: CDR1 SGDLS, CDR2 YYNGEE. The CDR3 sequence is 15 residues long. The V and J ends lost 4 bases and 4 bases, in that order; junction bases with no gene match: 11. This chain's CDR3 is CASSPQQLGGYEQYF. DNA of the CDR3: TGTGCCAGCAGCCCTCAGCAGTTGGGGGGGTACGAGCAGTACTTC.

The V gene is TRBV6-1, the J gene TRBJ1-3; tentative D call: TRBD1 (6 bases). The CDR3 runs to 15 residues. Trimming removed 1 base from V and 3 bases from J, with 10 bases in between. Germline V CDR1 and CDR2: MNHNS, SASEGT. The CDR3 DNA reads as TGTGCCAGCAGTGAAGTGGGGGCGGTTGGAAACACCATATATTTT. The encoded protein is CASSEVGAVGNTIYF.

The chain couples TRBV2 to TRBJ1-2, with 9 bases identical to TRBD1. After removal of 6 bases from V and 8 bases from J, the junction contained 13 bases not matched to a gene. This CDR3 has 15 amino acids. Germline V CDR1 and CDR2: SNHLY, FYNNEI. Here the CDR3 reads CASRQVLRTGEGYTF. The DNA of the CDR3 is TGTGCCAGCAGACAAGTGCTCCGGACAGGGGAGGGCTACACCTTC. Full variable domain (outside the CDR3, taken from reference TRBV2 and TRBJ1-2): EPEVTQTPSHQVTQMGQEVILRCVPISNHLYFYWYRQILGQKVEFLVSFYNNEISEKSEIFDDQFSVERPDGSNFTLKIRSTKLEDSAMYFCASRQVLRTGEGYTFGSGTRLTVV.

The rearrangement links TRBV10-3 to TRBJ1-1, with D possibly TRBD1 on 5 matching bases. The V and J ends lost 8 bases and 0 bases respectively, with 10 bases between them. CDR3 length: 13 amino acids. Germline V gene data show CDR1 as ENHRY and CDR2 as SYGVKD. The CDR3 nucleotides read TGTGCCATCGACACAGGAATGAACACTGAAGCTTTCTTT. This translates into CAIDTGMNTEAFF.